A selection of T cell receptor beta chains follows, all from one sample in a study of blood T cell repertoires in COVID-19. Sequencing was performed with immunoSEQ multiplex PCR; in TCRdb, only in-frame clones are kept and a portion is missing. The sample has 150,000 or so clones, approximately 80% seen once. Sequencing was carried out using peripheral blood. The receptor source for this set is a woman aged 60 to 75 with acute or convalescent COVID-19. Each CDR3 is given with its conserved first and last residue. D genes are given only for firm matches. Size values are once, few and many counts, or a class for expanded clones, and some rows have none.

J: TRBJ2-7; size: NA; V: TRBV20-1; D: TRBD1; CDR3: CSASWAGTGGLEQYF; DNA: TGCAGTGCTAGTTGGGCCGGGACAGGGGGCTTGGAGCAGTACTTC
J: TRBJ1-4; size: NA; V: TRBV7-9; D: TRBD1; CDR3: CASSPGTGTPKLFF; DNA: TGTGCCAGCAGCCCCGGGACAGGGACTCCAAAACTGTTTTTT
J: TRBJ1-4; size: NA; V: TRBV19; D: NA; CDR3: CASRLGTTNEKLFF; DNA: TGTGCCAGTAGACTCGGGACAACTAATGAAAAACTGTTTTTT
J: TRBJ1-1; size: NA; V: TRBV7-2; D: NA; CDR3: CASSSTTVNTEAFF; DNA: TGTGCCAGCAGCTCCACGACAGTGAACACTGAAGCTTTCTTT
J: TRBJ1-5; size: NA; V: TRBV11-2; D: NA; CDR3: CASSLDLGQTQPQHF; DNA: TGTGCCAGCAGCTTAGATCTTGGGCAGACCCAGCCCCAGCATTTT
J: TRBJ1-5; size: NA; V: TRBV14; D: NA; CDR3: CASSPGVRQPQHF; DNA: TGTGCCAGCAGCCCAGGGGTCCGTCAGCCCCAGCATTTT
J: TRBJ1-1; size: few; V: TRBV5-1; D: NA; CDR3: CASSHRDTEAFF; DNA: TGCGCCAGCAGCCACAGGGACACTGAAGCTTTCTTT
J: TRBJ2-7; size: NA; V: TRBV4-2; D: TRBD2; CDR3: CASSRQSSTSGGHEQYF; DNA: TGTGCCAGCAGCCGCCAAAGTTCGACTAGCGGGGGCCACGAGCAGTACTTC
J: TRBJ1-1; size: NA; V: TRBV7-2; D: NA; CDR3: CASSLAGAASNTEAFF; DNA: TGTGCCAGCAGCTTAGCTGGTGCGGCTTCGAACACTGAAGCTTTCTTT
J: TRBJ2-2; size: NA; V: TRBV3-1/TRBV3-2; D: TRBD2; CDR3: CASSFVTSGVDTGELFF; DNA: TGTGCCAGCAGCTTCGTTACTAGCGGGGTTGACACCGGGGAGCTGTTTTTT
J: TRBJ2-5; size: few; V: TRBV3-1/TRBV3-2; D: NA; CDR3: CASSRGGETQYF; DNA: TGTGCCAGCAGCCGTGGCGGGGAGACCCAGTACTTC
J: TRBJ1-2; size: NA; V: TRBV28; D: TRBD1; CDR3: CASSSWAGGDYGYTF; DNA: TGTGCCAGCAGTTCCTGGGCAGGGGGCGACTATGGCTACACCTTC
J: TRBJ2-5; size: NA; V: TRBV10-2; D: NA; CDR3: CASSEPRAGVSQETQYF; DNA: TGCGCCAGCAGTGAGCCCAGGGCAGGGGTTTCCCAAGAGACCCAGTACTTC
J: TRBJ2-7; size: NA; V: TRBV5-1; D: NA; CDR3: CASSLAVGRYEQYF; DNA: TGCGCCAGCAGCTTGGCCGTGGGCAGATACGAGCAGTACTTC
J: TRBJ2-3; size: once; V: TRBV7-2; D: NA; CDR3: CASSLARTGTDTQYF; DNA: TGTGCCAGCAGCTTAGCTAGGACAGGCACAGATACGCAGTATTTT
J: TRBJ1-3; size: NA; V: TRBV9; D: NA; CDR3: CASSSRGGHSGNTIYF; DNA: TGTGCCAGCAGCTCAAGAGGAGGCCACTCTGGAAACACCATATATTTT
J: TRBJ1-5; size: NA; V: TRBV4-2; D: NA; CDR3: CASSQDPRVSNQPQHF; DNA: TGTGCCAGCAGCCAAGATCCCCGGGTTAGCAATCAGCCCCAGCATTTT
J: TRBJ2-5; size: once; V: TRBV4-2; D: TRBD2; CDR3: CASSRLAGQAGETQYF; DNA: TGTGCCAGCAGTCGACTAGCGGGTCAGGCCGGGGAGACCCAGTACTTC
J: TRBJ2-5; size: NA; V: TRBV28; D: TRBD1; CDR3: CASSLWGQGALLGTQETQYF; DNA: TGTGCCAGCAGTTTATGGGGACAGGGGGCATTGCTCGGAACGCAAGAGACCCAGTACTTC
J: TRBJ1-6; size: NA; V: TRBV12-5; D: TRBD1; CDR3: CASGLDGTAHSPLHF; DNA: TGTGCTAGTGGTTTGGACGGGACAGCCCATAGTCCCCTCCACTTT
J: TRBJ2-3; size: NA; V: TRBV4-2; D: TRBD2; CDR3: CASSQNPGGPGTDTQYF; DNA: TGTGCCAGCAGCCAAAATCCGGGGGGGCCGGGCACAGATACGCAGTATTTT
J: TRBJ1-1; size: NA; V: TRBV5-8; D: TRBD1; CDR3: CASSLGRDSLPNTEAFF; DNA: TGTGCCAGCAGCTTGGGGCGGGACAGTCTACCTAACACTGAAGCTTTCTTT
J: TRBJ1-2; size: NA; V: TRBV6-5; D: TRBD1; CDR3: CASSYRDRVSGYTF; DNA: TGTGCCAGCAGTTACCGGGACAGGGTCTCTGGCTACACCTTC
J: TRBJ2-5; size: NA; V: TRBV11-2; D: TRBD1; CDR3: CASSLYRGPRETQYF; DNA: TGTGCCAGCAGCTTATACAGGGGCCCGCGAGAGACCCAGTACTTC